This T cell receptor beta chain was sequenced during a study of shared T cell receptors in the human thymus. V lost 4 bases to trimming and J lost 0 bases; unmatched junction nucleotides: 4. Germline V gene lookup returns CDR1 MDHEN and CDR2 SYDVKM. The CDR3 length is 15 residues. TCRdb keeps only in-frame clones here, not all; method: immunoSEQ multiplex PCR. This sample has some 640,000 clones, with about 87% found just once. This clone was recorded a few times. These same data were also listed under a study on human thymus T cells. This second study says: The thymus tissue came from resections taken during corrective heart surgery.

The sample taken for sequencing was thymocytes. This TCR came from a boy less than two years old with a congenital heart defect. The chain joins TRBV28 to TRBJ2-7; the match to TRBD1 covers 9 bases. As DNA, the CDR3 is TGTGCCAGCAGTTACAGGGGGCTTGACTCCTACGAGCAGTACTTC. This translates into CASSYRGLDSYEQYF. Filled out from reference TRBV28 and TRBJ2-7, the complete variable domain reads DVKVTQSSRYLVKRTGEKVFLECVQDMDHENMFWYRQDPGLGLRLIYFSYDVKMKEKGDIPEGYSVSREKKERFSLILESASTNQTSMYLCASSYRGLDSYEQYFGPGTRLTVT.